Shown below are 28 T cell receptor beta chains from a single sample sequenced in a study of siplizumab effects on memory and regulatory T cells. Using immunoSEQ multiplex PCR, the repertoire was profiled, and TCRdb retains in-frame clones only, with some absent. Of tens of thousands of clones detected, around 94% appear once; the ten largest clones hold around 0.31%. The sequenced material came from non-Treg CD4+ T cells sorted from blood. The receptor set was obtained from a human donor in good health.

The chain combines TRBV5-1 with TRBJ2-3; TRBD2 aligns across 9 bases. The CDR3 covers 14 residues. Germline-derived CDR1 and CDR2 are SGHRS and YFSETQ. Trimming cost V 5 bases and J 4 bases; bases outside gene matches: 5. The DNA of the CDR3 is TGCGCCAGCAGGGTAGCGGGAGTATCAGATACGCAGTATTTT. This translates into CASRVAGVSDTQYF.

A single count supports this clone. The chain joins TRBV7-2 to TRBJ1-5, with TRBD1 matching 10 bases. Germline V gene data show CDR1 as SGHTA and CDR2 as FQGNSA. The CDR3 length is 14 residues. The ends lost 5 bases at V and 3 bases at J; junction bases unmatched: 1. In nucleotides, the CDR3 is TGTGCCAGCAGCGACAGGGGGCTCAATCAGCCCCAGCATTTT. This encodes CASSDRGLNQPQHF.

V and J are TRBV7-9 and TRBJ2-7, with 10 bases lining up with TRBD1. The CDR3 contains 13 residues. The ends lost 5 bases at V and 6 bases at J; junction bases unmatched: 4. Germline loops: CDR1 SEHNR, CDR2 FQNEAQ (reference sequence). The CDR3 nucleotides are TGTGCCAGCAGCCGGGACAGGGGAGGCGAGCAGTACTTC. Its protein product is CASSRDRGGEQYF.

The CDR3, as DNA: TGTGCCAGCTCACCAGGACAGAATCAGCCCCAGCATTTT. Protein sequence: CASSPGQNQPQHF. The V gene is TRBV18, the J gene TRBJ1-5, with TRBD1 as a possible D gene (6 bases). This CDR3 spans 13 amino acids. V was pared by 2 bases and J by 4 bases, with 6 bases between. Looked up from germline, CDR1 is KGHSH and CDR2 is LQKENI.

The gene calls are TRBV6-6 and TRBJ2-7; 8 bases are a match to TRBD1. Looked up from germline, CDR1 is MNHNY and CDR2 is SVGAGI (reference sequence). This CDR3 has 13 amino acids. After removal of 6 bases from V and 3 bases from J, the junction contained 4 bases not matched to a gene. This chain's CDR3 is CASSQDRDYEQYF. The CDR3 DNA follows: TGTGCCAGCAGCCAGGACAGGGACTACGAGCAGTACTTC.

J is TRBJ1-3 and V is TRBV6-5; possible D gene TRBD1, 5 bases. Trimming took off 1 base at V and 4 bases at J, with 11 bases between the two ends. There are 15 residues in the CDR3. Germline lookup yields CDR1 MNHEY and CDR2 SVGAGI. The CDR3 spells CASSYLGVYGNTIYF. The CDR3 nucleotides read TGTGCCAGCAGTTACTTAGGGGTATACGGAAACACCATATATTTT.

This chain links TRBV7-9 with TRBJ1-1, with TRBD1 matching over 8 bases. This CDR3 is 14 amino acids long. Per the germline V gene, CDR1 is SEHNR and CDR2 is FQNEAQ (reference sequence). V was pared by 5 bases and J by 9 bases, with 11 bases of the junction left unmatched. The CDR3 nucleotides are TGTGCCAGCAGCGACCCACGAAGCAGGGGGCAAGCTTTCTTT. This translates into CASSDPRSRGQAFF.

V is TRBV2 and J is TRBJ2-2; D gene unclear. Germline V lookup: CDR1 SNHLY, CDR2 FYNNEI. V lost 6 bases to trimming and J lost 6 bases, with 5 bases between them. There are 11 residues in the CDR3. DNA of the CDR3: TGTGCCAGCAGGGATCCCGGGGAGCTGTTTTTT. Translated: CASRDPGELFF.

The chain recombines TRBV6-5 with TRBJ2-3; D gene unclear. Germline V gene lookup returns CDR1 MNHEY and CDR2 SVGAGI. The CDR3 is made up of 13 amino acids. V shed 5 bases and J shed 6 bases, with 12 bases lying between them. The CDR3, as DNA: TGTGCCAGCAGTACCGGATTCCGGGATACGCAGTATTTT. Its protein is CASSTGFRDTQYF.

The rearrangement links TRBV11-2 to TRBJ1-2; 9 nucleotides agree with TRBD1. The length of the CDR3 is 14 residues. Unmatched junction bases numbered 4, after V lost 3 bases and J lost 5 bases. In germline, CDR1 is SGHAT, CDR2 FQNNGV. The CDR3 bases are TGTGCCAGCAGCTTGGGGACAGGGCTTTATGGCTACACCTTC. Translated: CASSLGTGLYGYTF.

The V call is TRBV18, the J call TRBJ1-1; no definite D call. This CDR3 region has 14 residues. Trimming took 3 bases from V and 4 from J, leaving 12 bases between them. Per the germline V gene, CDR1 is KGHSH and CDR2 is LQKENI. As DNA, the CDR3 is TGTGCCAGCTCACCTGGGCAGTTGGCCACTGAAGCTTTCTTT. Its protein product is CASSPGQLATEAFF.

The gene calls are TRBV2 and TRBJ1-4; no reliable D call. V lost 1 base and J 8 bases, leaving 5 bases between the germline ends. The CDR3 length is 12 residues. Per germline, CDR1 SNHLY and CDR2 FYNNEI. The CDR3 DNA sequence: TGTGCCAGCAGTGAAGAACCGGAAAAACTGTTTTTT. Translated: CASSEEPEKLFF. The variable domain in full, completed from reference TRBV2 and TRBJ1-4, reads EPEVTQTPSHQVTQMGQEVILRCVPISNHLYFYWYRQILGQKVEFLVSFYNNEISEKSEIFDDQFSVERPDGSNFTLKIRSTKLEDSAMYFCASSEEPEKLFFGSGTQLSVL.

The CDR3 region is CASSQVGRDTQYF. The CDR3 nucleotides are TGCGCCAGCAGCCAAGTTGGGCGGGATACGCAGTATTTT. V gene TRBV4-1 combines with J gene TRBJ2-3; no definite D call. Germline lookup yields CDR1 MGHRA and CDR2 YSYEKL. The germline V and J ends were trimmed by 1 base and 6 bases, with 8 bases remaining between them. CDR3 length: 13 residues.

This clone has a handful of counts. CDR3 sequence: CASSFEGIGWNTEAFF. The DNA of the CDR3 is TGTGCCAGTAGTTTTGAGGGCATAGGATGGAACACTGAAGCTTTCTTT. The rearrangement links TRBV19 to TRBJ1-1; D gene uncertain. Between the trimmed V and J ends, which lost 5 bases and 1 base, there was a span of 17 bases. This CDR3 spans 16 amino acids. Germline CDR1 is LNHDA and CDR2 is SQIVND (reference sequence).

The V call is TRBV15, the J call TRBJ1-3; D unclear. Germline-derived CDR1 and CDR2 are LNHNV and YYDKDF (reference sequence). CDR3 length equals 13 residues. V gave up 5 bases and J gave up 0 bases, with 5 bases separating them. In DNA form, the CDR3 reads TGTGCCACCAGCCGGGACTCTGGAAACACCATATATTTT. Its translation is CATSRDSGNTIYF.

The CDR3 DNA is TGTGCCAGCAGAAGACAGGGGGCCCACACTGAAGCTTTCTTT. It codes for CASRRQGAHTEAFF. The chain couples TRBV6-5 to TRBJ1-1; the match to TRBD1 covers 10 bases. Germline CDR1 and CDR2: MNHEY and SVGAGI. This CDR3 comprises 14 residues. J lost 3 bases, V lost 6 bases, and 4 bases had no gene match.

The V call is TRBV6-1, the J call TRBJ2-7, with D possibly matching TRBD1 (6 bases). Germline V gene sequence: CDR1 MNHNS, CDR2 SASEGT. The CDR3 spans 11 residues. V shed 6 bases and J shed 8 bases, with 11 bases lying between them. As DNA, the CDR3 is TGTGCCAGCAGATCAACAGGGCAGCAGTACTTC. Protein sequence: CASRSTGQQYF.

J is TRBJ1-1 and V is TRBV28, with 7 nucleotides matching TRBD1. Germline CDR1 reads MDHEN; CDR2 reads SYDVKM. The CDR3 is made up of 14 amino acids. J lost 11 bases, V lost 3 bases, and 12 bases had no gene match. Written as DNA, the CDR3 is TGTGCCAGCAGTTTTATCTTACAGGGGAGTAAGGCTTTCTTT. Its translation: CASSFILQGSKAFF.

The CDR3 sequence: CAWRHGQGNPEAFF. CDR3 DNA: TGTGCCTGGAGGCACGGACAGGGGAACCCCGAAGCTTTCTTT. V is TRBV30 and J is TRBJ1-1, with 9 bases matching TRBD1. The CDR3 sequence is 14 residues long. Looked up from germline, CDR1 is GTSNPN and CDR2 is SVGIG (reference sequence). V was pared by 3 bases and J by 8 bases, with 10 bases of the junction left unmatched.

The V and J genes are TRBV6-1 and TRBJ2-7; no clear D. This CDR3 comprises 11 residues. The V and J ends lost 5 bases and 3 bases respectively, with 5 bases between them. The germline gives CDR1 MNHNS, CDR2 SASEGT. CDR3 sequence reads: CASSNHYEQYF. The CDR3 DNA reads TGTGCCAGCAGTAACCACTACGAGCAGTACTTC.

CDR3 bases: TGTGCCAGCAGCCATGGACAGGTTGAGACCCAGTACTTC. Amino acids: CASSHGQVETQYF. The chain uses TRBV7-3 and TRBJ2-5; 7 positions match TRBD1. Per the germline V gene, CDR1 is SGHTA and CDR2 is FQGTGA. J gave up 5 bases and V 5 bases, and 5 bases lay outside the gene matches. The length of the CDR3 is 13 residues.

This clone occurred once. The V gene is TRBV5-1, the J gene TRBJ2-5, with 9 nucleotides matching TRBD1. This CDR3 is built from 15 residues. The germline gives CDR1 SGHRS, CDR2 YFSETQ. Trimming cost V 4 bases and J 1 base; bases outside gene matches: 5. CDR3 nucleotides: TGCGCCAGCAGCAAGGGGACAGGGCCCCAAGAGACCCAGTACTTC. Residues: CASSKGTGPQETQYF.

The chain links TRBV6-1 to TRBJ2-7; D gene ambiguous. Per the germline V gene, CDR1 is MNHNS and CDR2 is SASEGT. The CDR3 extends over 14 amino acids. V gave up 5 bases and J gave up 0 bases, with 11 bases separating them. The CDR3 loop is CASSPYLNSYEQYF. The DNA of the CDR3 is TGTGCCAGCAGTCCATACCTGAACTCCTACGAGCAGTACTTC.

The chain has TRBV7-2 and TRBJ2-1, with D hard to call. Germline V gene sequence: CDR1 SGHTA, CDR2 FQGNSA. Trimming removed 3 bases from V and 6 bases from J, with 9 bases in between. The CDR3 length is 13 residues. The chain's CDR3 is CASSFSPLNEQFF. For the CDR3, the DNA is TGTGCCAGCAGCTTTAGTCCCCTCAATGAGCAGTTCTTC.

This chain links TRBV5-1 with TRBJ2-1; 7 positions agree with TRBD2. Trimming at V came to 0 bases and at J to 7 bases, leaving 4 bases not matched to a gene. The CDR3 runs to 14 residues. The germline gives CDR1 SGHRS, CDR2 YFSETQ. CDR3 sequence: CASSLAMGGNEQFF. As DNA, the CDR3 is TGCGCCAGCAGCTTGGCGATGGGGGGGAATGAGCAGTTCTTC.

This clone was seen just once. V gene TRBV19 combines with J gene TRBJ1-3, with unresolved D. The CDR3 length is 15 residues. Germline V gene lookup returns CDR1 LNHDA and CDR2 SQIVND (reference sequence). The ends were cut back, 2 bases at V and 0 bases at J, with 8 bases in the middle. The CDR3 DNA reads TGTGCCAGTAGTATATCTATCGGCTCTGGAAACACCATATATTTT. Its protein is CASSISIGSGNTIYF.

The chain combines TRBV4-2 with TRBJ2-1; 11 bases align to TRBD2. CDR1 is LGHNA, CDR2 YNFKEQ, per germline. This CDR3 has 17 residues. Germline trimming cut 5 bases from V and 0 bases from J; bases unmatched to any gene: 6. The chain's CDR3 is CASSGIAGGSSYNEQFF. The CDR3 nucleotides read TGTGCCAGCAGCGGCATAGCGGGAGGGAGCTCCTACAATGAGCAGTTCTTC.

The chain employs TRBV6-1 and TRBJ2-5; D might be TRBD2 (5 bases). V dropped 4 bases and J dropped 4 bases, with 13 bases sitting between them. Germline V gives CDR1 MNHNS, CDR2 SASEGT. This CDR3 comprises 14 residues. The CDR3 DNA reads TGTGCCAGCAGTGCCGCTTTTACTAGAGAGACCCAGTACTTC. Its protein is CASSAAFTRETQYF.